This TCR beta chain comes out of a study of T cells after yellow fever vaccination. The V end lost 4 bases, the J end lost 4 bases, and 19 bases lay between the germline ends. CDR1 is LGHNA and CDR2 is YSLEER in the germline V gene. This CDR3 spans 16 amino acids. Generation of TCR cDNA used 5'RACE template switching (which added a universal primer site and UMIs). A single record per CDR3 protein comes from TCRdb applying MiXCR to the 5' RACE reads. Among fewer than 450,000 distinct CDR3 sequences listed, 9.5% to 13% were seen once. This specimen consisted of PBMCs, obtained on the day of the first yellow fever vaccination. The clonotype originates from a man between 18 and 29 years old who received the YFV17D yellow fever vaccine. The chain joins TRBV4-3 to TRBJ1-2; the D gene is possibly TRBD1 (6 bases). In DNA, the CDR3 is TGCGCCAGCAGCCCAGTTGCGGGGGGCGCTTCCTATGGCTACACCTTC. Its protein product is CASSPVAGGASYGYTF.